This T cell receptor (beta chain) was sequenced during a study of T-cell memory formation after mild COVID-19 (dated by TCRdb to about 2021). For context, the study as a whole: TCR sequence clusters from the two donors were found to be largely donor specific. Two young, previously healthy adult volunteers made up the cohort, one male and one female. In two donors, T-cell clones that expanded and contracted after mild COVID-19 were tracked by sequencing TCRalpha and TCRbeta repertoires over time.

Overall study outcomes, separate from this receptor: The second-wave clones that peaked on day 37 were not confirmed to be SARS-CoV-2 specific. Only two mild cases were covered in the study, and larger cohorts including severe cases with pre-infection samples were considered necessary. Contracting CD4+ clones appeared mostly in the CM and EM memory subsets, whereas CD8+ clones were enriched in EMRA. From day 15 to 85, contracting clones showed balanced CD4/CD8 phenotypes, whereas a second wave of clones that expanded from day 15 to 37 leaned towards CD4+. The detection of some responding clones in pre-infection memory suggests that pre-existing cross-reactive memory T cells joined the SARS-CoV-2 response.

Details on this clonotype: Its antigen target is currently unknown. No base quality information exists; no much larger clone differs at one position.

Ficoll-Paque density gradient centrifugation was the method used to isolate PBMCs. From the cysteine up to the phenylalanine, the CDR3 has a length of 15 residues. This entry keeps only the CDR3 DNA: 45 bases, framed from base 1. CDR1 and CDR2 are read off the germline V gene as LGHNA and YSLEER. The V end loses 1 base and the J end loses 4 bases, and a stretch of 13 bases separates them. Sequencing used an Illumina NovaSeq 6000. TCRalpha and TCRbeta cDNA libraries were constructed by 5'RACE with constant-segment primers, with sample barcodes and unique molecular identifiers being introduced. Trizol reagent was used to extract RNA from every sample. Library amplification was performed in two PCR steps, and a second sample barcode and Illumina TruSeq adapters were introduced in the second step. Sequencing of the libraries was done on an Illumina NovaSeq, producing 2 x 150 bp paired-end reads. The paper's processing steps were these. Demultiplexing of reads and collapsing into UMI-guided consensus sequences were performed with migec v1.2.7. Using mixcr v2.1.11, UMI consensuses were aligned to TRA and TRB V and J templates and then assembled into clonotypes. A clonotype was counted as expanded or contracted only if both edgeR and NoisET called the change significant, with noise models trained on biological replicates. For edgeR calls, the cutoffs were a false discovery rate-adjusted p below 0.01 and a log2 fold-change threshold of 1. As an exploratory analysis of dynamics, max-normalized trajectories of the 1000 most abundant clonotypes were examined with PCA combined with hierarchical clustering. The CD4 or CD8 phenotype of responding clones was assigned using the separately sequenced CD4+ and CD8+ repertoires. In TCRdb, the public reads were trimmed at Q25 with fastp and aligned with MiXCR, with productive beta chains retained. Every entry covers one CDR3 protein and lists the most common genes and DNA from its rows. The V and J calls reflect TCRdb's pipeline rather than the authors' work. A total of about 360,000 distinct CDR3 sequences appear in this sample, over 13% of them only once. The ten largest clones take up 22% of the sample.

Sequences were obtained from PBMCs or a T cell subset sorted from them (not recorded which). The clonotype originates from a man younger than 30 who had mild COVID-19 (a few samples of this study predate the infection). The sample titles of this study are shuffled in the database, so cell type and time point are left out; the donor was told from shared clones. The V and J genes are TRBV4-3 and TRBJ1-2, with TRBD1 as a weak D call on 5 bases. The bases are TGCGCCAGCAGCCAAGTTCAGGGCCAAATCTATGGCTACACCTTC. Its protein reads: CASSQVQGQIYGYTF.